Listed below are T cell receptor beta chains from one sample, sequenced in a study of long-term antiretroviral therapy in people with HIV. Here immunoSEQ multiplex PCR was the method, and the copy in TCRdb shows in-frame clones only, minus some. The sample has 23,000 or so clones; roughly 79% are singletons. The source was unsorted PBMCs, collected 0.1 years before starting antiretroviral therapy. The origin of the receptors is a middle-aged man with HIV. Both conserved end residues are part of each CDR3. A D gene is named only where the DNA matches it firmly. For some rows the clone size is stated as once, few or many, or as a class when expanded; others skip it.

clone_size: .; d_call: TRBD1; cdr3_length: 12; j_call: TRBJ2-5; v_call: TRBV25-1; cdr3_nt: TGTGCCAGCAGTGGGACAGGGAAGACCCAGTACTTC; cdr3_aa: CASSGTGKTQYF
clone_size: .; d_call: TRBD1; cdr3_length: 15; j_call: TRBJ2-1; v_call: TRBV9; cdr3_nt: TGTGCCAGCAGCGTCCGGACAGGATCGAGAAATGAGCAGTTCTTC; cdr3_aa: CASSVRTGSRNEQFF
clone_size: .; d_call: .; cdr3_length: 14; j_call: TRBJ1-2; v_call: TRBV9; cdr3_nt: TGTGCCAGCAGCGTAGGCCCGGACAGCTATGGCTACACCTTC; cdr3_aa: CASSVGPDSYGYTF
clone_size: .; d_call: TRBD2; cdr3_length: 21; j_call: TRBJ2-6; v_call: TRBV28; cdr3_nt: TGTGCCAGCAGTTCCACGGGACTAGCGGCACTAAAACCTTCGGGGGCCAACGTCCTGACTTTC; cdr3_aa: CASSSTGLAALKPSGANVLTF
clone_size: .; d_call: TRBD2; cdr3_length: 13; j_call: TRBJ2-5; v_call: TRBV29-1; cdr3_nt: TGCAGCGTTGAAGATCGGGAAAGCGGGAGCACGGACTTC; cdr3_aa: CSVEDRESGSTDF
clone_size: .; d_call: .; cdr3_length: 12; j_call: TRBJ1-4; v_call: TRBV6-1; cdr3_nt: TGTGCCAGCAGTGAAGCCTGGGGGGAACTGTTTTTT; cdr3_aa: CASSEAWGELFF
clone_size: .; d_call: .; cdr3_length: 15; j_call: TRBJ2-1; v_call: TRBV5-1; cdr3_nt: TGCGCCAGCAGCTACGAGGGCGCGGGCTACAATGAGCAGTTCTTC; cdr3_aa: CASSYEGAGYNEQFF
clone_size: .; d_call: TRBD2; cdr3_length: 14; j_call: TRBJ2-7; v_call: TRBV19; cdr3_nt: TGTGCCAGTAGTCTCTCTAGCGGGAGCTACGAGCAGTACTTC; cdr3_aa: CASSLSSGSYEQYF
clone_size: once; d_call: .; cdr3_length: 13; j_call: TRBJ2-3; v_call: TRBV5-1; cdr3_nt: TGCGCCAGCAGCTTCTGGGGGCGGGATACGCAGTATTTT; cdr3_aa: CASSFWGRDTQYF
clone_size: .; d_call: .; cdr3_length: 14; j_call: TRBJ2-6; v_call: TRBV5-1; cdr3_nt: TGCGCCAGCAGCACAAGCTCTGGGGCCAACGTCCTGACTTTC; cdr3_aa: CASSTSSGANVLTF
clone_size: .; d_call: TRBD1; cdr3_length: 17; j_call: TRBJ1-3; v_call: TRBV28; cdr3_nt: TGTGCCAGCAGTAGAGGGACAGGGGCGATATCTGGAAACACCATATATTTT; cdr3_aa: CASSRGTGAISGNTIYF
clone_size: .; d_call: TRBD1; cdr3_length: 20; j_call: TRBJ1-1; v_call: TRBV4-1; cdr3_nt: TGCGCCAGCAGCCGCTATGCCCCGACAGGGGGCGCGAAGGGGAGGACTGAAGCTTTCTTT; cdr3_aa: CASSRYAPTGGAKGRTEAFF
clone_size: .; d_call: .; cdr3_length: 14; j_call: TRBJ1-2; v_call: TRBV5-5; cdr3_nt: TGTGCCAGCAGCCTGGGGCAAGTGATCGACCGCAGCCCCTTC; cdr3_aa: CASSLGQVIDRSPF
clone_size: .; d_call: TRBD1; cdr3_length: 15; j_call: TRBJ2-1; v_call: TRBV19; cdr3_nt: TGTGCCCCCCAGGGGGAAGGTCCCTCTGACAATGAGCAGTTCTTC; cdr3_aa: CAPQGEGPSDNEQFF
clone_size: .; d_call: .; cdr3_length: 16; j_call: TRBJ1-3; v_call: TRBV7-9; cdr3_nt: TGTGCCAGCAGCTTGGACGTAACTCTATCTGGAAACACCATATATTTT; cdr3_aa: CASSLDVTLSGNTIYF
clone_size: .; d_call: TRBD2; cdr3_length: 16; j_call: TRBJ2-7; v_call: TRBV10-3; cdr3_nt: TGTGCCATCAGGGAACCGGGACTAGCGGGAGGCTACGAGCAGTACTTC; cdr3_aa: CAIREPGLAGGYEQYF
clone_size: .; d_call: TRBD1; cdr3_length: 15; j_call: TRBJ1-5; v_call: TRBV27; cdr3_nt: TGTGCCAGCAGTAGACAGGGGATGAGCAATCAGCCCCAGCATTTT; cdr3_aa: CASSRQGMSNQPQHF
clone_size: .; d_call: TRBD1; cdr3_length: 13; j_call: TRBJ2-7; v_call: TRBV7-9; cdr3_nt: TGTGCCAGCAGCTCGACAGGGATGAACGAGCAGTACTTC; cdr3_aa: CASSSTGMNEQYF
clone_size: .; d_call: TRBD1; cdr3_length: 15; j_call: TRBJ2-3; v_call: TRBV29-1; cdr3_nt: TGCAGCCACTCCACACCGGGACAGGTCACAGATACGCAGTATTTT; cdr3_aa: CSHSTPGQVTDTQYF
clone_size: .; d_call: TRBD2; cdr3_length: 16; j_call: TRBJ2-7; v_call: TRBV7-9; cdr3_nt: TGTGCCAGCAGCTCCACGGTAAGGGGACTAACCTACGAGCAGTACTTC; cdr3_aa: CASSSTVRGLTYEQYF
clone_size: .; d_call: .; cdr3_length: 15; j_call: TRBJ1-1; v_call: TRBV7-2; cdr3_nt: TGTGCCAGCAGCCCGGGGGGAGGGGTGAAAACTGAAGCTTTCTTT; cdr3_aa: CASSPGGGVKTEAFF
clone_size: .; d_call: .; cdr3_length: 17; j_call: TRBJ2-3; v_call: TRBV5-1; cdr3_nt: TGCGCCAGCAGCGGGACAGCGGGGGCCCCTAGCACAGATACGCAGTATTTT; cdr3_aa: CASSGTAGAPSTDTQYF
clone_size: .; d_call: TRBD1; cdr3_length: 17; j_call: TRBJ2-6; v_call: TRBV7-2; cdr3_nt: TGTGCCAGCAGCTTAAGGGGACAGGGATCTGGGGCCAACGTCCTGACTTTC; cdr3_aa: CASSLRGQGSGANVLTF
clone_size: .; d_call: .; cdr3_length: 15; j_call: TRBJ1-1; v_call: TRBV5-1; cdr3_nt: TGCGCCAGCAGCTTGGCCATCGGGGCGGACACTGAAGCTTTCTTT; cdr3_aa: CASSLAIGADTEAFF
clone_size: .; d_call: .; cdr3_length: 15; j_call: TRBJ1-3; v_call: TRBV5-1; cdr3_nt: TGCGCCAGCAGCTTGGAGGGGGGCTCTGGAAACACCATATATTTT; cdr3_aa: CASSLEGGSGNTIYF
clone_size: .; d_call: .; cdr3_length: 15; j_call: TRBJ1-5; v_call: TRBV18; cdr3_nt: TGTGCCAGCTCAGTCGATCTGACGGGCAATCAGCCCCAGCATTTT; cdr3_aa: CASSVDLTGNQPQHF
clone_size: .; d_call: TRBD2; cdr3_length: 16; j_call: TRBJ2-1; v_call: TRBV28; cdr3_nt: TGTGCCATTAGGGGACTAGCGGGAACGTCCTACAATGAGCAGTTCTTC; cdr3_aa: CAIRGLAGTSYNEQFF
clone_size: few; d_call: .; cdr3_length: 14; j_call: TRBJ2-7; v_call: TRBV10-2; cdr3_nt: TGCGCCAGCGGGCCGGGCCCCGGCGCCTACGAGCAGTACTTC; cdr3_aa: CASGPGPGAYEQYF
clone_size: .; d_call: .; cdr3_length: 14; j_call: TRBJ1-4; v_call: TRBV15; cdr3_nt: TGTGCCACCAGAAGGGATGCAACTAATGAAAAACTGTTTTTT; cdr3_aa: CATRRDATNEKLFF
clone_size: .; d_call: .; cdr3_length: 14; j_call: TRBJ2-5; v_call: TRBV2; cdr3_nt: TGTGCCAGCAGCGGGACACATATACAAGAGACCCAGTACTTC; cdr3_aa: CASSGTHIQETQYF
clone_size: .; d_call: TRBD1; cdr3_length: 13; j_call: TRBJ2-2; v_call: TRBV4-3; cdr3_nt: TGCGCCAGCAGCAACAGGGGGACCGGGGAGCTGTTTTTT; cdr3_aa: CASSNRGTGELFF
clone_size: .; d_call: TRBD1; cdr3_length: 17; j_call: TRBJ2-1; v_call: TRBV18; cdr3_nt: TGTGCCAGCTCCGCCGGGCGACAGGGCGGTTGGGACAATGAGCAGTTCTTC; cdr3_aa: CASSAGRQGGWDNEQFF
clone_size: .; d_call: .; cdr3_length: 11; j_call: TRBJ2-1; v_call: TRBV6-6; cdr3_nt: TGTGCCAGCAGTCCCTACGATGAGCAGTTCTTC; cdr3_aa: CASSPYDEQFF
clone_size: .; d_call: .; cdr3_length: 15; j_call: TRBJ1-2; v_call: TRBV16; cdr3_nt: TGTGCCAGCAGCCTCGACTCCCGGGCGGGCTATGGCTACACCTTC; cdr3_aa: CASSLDSRAGYGYTF
clone_size: .; d_call: .; cdr3_length: 15; j_call: TRBJ1-2; v_call: TRBV18; cdr3_nt: TGTGCCAGCTCACCAAAGTCCACACTGAACTATGGCTACACCTTC; cdr3_aa: CASSPKSTLNYGYTF
clone_size: once; d_call: .; cdr3_length: 15; j_call: TRBJ1-1; v_call: TRBV2; cdr3_nt: TGTGCCAGCAAAAGTCTTCAGGCAATGAACACTGAAGCTTTCTTT; cdr3_aa: CASKSLQAMNTEAFF
clone_size: .; d_call: .; cdr3_length: 15; j_call: TRBJ2-7; v_call: TRBV11-2; cdr3_nt: TGTGCCAGCAGCCCGTTCGGGGCCCTTCCCTACGAGCAGTACTTC; cdr3_aa: CASSPFGALPYEQYF
clone_size: .; d_call: TRBD2; cdr3_length: 16; j_call: TRBJ2-1; v_call: TRBV6-1; cdr3_nt: TGTGCCAGCAGTGCTATAGCGGGAACGCTATACAATGAGCAGTTCTTC; cdr3_aa: CASSAIAGTLYNEQFF
clone_size: .; d_call: .; cdr3_length: 13; j_call: TRBJ2-3; v_call: TRBV6-5; cdr3_nt: TGTGCCAGCAGTTACGGGGGGCCAGATACGCAGTATTTT; cdr3_aa: CASSYGGPDTQYF
clone_size: few; d_call: .; cdr3_length: 16; j_call: TRBJ2-7; v_call: TRBV5-1; cdr3_nt: TGCGCCAGCAGCCCGAGCCAGGGGATGTCCTCCTACGAGCAGTACTTC; cdr3_aa: CASSPSQGMSSYEQYF
clone_size: once; d_call: .; cdr3_length: 13; j_call: TRBJ1-5; v_call: TRBV2; cdr3_nt: TGTGCCAGCAGTGAAGAGGTAAATCAGCCCCAGCATTTT; cdr3_aa: CASSEEVNQPQHF